This T cell receptor (beta chain) is from a study of vaccination effects on CD4 cells after COVID-19. Sequencing used immunoSEQ multiplex PCR; TCRdb keeps in-frame clones, though not all of them. The sample holds under 9,000 clones, approximately 72% seen once. In regard to this clone: Its antigen is as yet unknown.

CDR3 length: 13 amino acids. Germline V gene data show CDR1 as SEHNR and CDR2 as FQNEAQ (reference sequence). Trimming shortened V by 1 base and J by 6 bases, and 9 bases separated the two germline ends. Sequencing in the ViraFEST assay came after antigen-specific CD4+ T cells had been expanded with viral peptide pools, which were used to stimulate PBMC. Subsequent to 10 days of culture, CD4+ T cells were isolated. This sequence joins TRBV7-9 and TRBJ1-1, with D maybe TRBD1 (5 bases). The sequencing here drew on CD4+ T cells from PBMCs cultured with HCoV-229E spike peptides, taken before COVID-19 vaccination. The receptor's source is a human donor who received a COVID-19 vaccine. This chain's CDR3 is CASSLGGRAEAFF. CDR3 sequence (DNA): TGTGCCAGCAGCTTAGGGGGCAGGGCTGAAGCTTTCTTT.